This T cell receptor (beta chain) was profiled in a study of CD8 T cells in ankylosing spondylitis. From germline, CDR1 is SGDLS and CDR2 YYNGEE. This CDR3 region has 15 residues. Trimming removed 4 bases from V and 1 base from J, with 11 bases in between. TCRdb re-derived calls from the 5' RACE reads in MiXCR, one entry per CDR3 protein. The top ten hold roughly 4.4% of the sample, which has about 42,000 distinct CDR3 sequences, 2.7% seen once. At least ten counts were recorded for this clonotype. What it binds is unknown. General study points: Earlier work had already found some motif variants in reactive arthritis synovial fluid and blood. In ankylosing spondylitis blood, a motif of about 8 highly homologous TCR beta variants appeared characteristic.

This clonotype was obtained from a male donor with ankylosing spondylitis or in good health (not recorded which). Sequenced input: blood, either unsorted or a sorted T cell fraction (not recorded which). The chain employs TRBV9 and TRBJ2-2; no clear D. CDR3 protein: CASSRWTGNTGELFF. As DNA, the CDR3 is TGTGCCAGCAGCCGATGGACGGGGAACACCGGGGAGCTGTTTTTT. Looking up the rest from reference TRBV9 and TRBJ2-2 gives the full variable domain: DSGVTQTPKHLITATGQRVTLRCSPRSGDLSVYWYQQSLDQGLQFLIQYYNGEERAKGNILERFSAQQFPDLHSELNLSSLELGDSALYFCASSRWTGNTGELFFGEGSRLTVL.